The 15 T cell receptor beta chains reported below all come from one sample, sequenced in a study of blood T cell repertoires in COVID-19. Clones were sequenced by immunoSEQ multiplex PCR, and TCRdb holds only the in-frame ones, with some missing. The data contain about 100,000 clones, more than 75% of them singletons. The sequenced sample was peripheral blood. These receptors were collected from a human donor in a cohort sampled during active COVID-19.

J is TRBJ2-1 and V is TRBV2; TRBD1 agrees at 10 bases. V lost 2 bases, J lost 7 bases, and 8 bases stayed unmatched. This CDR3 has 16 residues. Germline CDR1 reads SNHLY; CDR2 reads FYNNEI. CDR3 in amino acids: CASSEQGTGASNEQFF. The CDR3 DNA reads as TGTGCCAGCAGTGAACAAGGGACAGGGGCCAGTAATGAGCAGTTCTTC.

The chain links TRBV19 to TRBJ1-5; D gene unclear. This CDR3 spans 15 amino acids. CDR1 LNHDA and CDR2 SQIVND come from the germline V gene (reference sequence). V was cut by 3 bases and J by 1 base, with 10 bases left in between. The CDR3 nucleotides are TGTGCCAGTAGTATCGGGGTGGTAAGCAATCAGCCCCAGCATTTT. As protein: CASSIGVVSNQPQHF.

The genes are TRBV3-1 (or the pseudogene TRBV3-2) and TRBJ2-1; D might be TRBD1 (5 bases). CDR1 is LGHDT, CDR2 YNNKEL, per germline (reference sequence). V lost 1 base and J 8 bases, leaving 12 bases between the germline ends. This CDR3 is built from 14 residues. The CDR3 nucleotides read TGTGCCAGCAGCCAAGTGTCAGGGAATTATGAGCAGTTCTTC. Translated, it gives CASSQVSGNYEQFF.

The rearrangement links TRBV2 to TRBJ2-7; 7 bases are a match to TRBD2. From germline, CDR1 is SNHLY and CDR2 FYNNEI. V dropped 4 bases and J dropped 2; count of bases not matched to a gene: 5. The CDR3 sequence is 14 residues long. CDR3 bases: TGTGCCAGCAGTGTCGCGGGGGTAACCTACGAGCAGTACTTC. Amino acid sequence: CASSVAGVTYEQYF.

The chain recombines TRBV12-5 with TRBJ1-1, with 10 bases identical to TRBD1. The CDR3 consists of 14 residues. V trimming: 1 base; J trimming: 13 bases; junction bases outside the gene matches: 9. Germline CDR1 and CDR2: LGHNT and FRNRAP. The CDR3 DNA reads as TGTGCTAGTGGTTTGGGACAGGGGGCGCGTGATGGTTTCTTT. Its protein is CASGLGQGARDGFF.

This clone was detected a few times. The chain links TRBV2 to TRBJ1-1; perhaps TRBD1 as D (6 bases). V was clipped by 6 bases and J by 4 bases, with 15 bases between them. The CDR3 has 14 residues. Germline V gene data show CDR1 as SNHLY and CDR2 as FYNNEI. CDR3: CASRAQGSGTEAFF. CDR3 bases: TGTGCCAGCAGAGCACAGGGCTCGGGCACTGAAGCTTTCTTT.

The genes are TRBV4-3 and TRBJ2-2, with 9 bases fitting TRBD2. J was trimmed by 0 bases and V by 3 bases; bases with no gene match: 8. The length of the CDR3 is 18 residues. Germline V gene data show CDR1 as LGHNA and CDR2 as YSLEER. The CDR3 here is CASSQYPSGATNTGELFF. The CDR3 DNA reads TGCGCCAGCAGCCAGTACCCTAGCGGGGCGACGAACACCGGGGAGCTGTTTTTT.

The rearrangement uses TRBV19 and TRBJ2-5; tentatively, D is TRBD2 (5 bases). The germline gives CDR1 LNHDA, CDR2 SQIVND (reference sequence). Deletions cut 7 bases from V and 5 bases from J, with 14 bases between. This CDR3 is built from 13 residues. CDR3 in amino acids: CASKASQLETQYF. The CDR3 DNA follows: TGTGCCAGTAAGGCTAGCCAACTGGAGACCCAGTACTTC.

Here the CDR3 DNA reads TGTGCCAGCAGCCGCGACAGGGGGCGGACTGAAGCTTTCTTT. Translated, it gives CASSRDRGRTEAFF. The V call is TRBV3-1 (or the pseudogene TRBV3-2), the J call TRBJ1-1, with 10 bases fitting TRBD1. The CDR3 totals 14 residues. Looked up from germline, CDR1 is LGHDT and CDR2 is YNNKEL (reference sequence). V dropped 4 bases and J dropped 5; count of bases not matched to a gene: 4.

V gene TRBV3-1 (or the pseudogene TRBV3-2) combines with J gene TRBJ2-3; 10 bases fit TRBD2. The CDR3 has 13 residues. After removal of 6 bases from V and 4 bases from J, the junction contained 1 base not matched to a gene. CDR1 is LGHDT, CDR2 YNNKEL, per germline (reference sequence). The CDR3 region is CASRLAGSDTQYF. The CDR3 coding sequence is TGTGCCAGCAGACTAGCGGGATCAGATACGCAGTATTTT.

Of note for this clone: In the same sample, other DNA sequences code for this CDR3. Written as DNA, the CDR3 is TGTGCCAGCAGCCAAGATCGGAGGAATGAGCAGTTCTTC. It encodes CASSQDRRNEQFF. This chain uses TRBV14 with TRBJ2-1; possible D gene TRBD2, 5 bases. V was pared by 0 bases and J by 7 bases, with 7 bases between. The length of the CDR3 is 13 residues. CDR1 is SGHDN and CDR2 is FVKESK in the germline V gene.

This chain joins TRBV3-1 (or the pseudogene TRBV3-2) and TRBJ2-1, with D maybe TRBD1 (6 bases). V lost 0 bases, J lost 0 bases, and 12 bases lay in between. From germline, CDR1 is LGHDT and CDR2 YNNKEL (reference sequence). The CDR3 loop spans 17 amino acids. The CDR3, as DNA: TGTGCCAGCAGCCAAGATGGGGGCGGAAACTCCTACAATGAGCAGTTCTTC. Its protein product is CASSQDGGGNSYNEQFF.

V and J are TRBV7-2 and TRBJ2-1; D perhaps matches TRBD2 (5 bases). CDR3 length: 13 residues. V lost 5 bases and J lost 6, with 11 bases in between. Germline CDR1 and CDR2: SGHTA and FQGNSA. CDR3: CASSPGLGNEQFF. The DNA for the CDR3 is TGTGCCAGCAGCCCTGGACTGGGCAATGAGCAGTTCTTC.

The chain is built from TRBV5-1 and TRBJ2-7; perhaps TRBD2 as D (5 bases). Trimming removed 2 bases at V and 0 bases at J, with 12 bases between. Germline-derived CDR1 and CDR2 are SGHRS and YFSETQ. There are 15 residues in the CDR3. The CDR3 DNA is TGCGCCAGCAGCTTCCAAACGGGGTCCTCCTACGAGCAGTACTTC. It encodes CASSFQTGSSYEQYF.

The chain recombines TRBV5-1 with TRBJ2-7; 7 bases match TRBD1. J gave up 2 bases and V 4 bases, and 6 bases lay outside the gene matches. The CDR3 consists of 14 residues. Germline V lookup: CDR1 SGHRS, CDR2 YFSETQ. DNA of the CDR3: TGCGCCAGCAGCAGACCGGGACAGACCTACGAGCAGTACTTC. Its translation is CASSRPGQTYEQYF.